These 2 T cell receptor beta chains came from one sample sequenced in a study of tumor and adjacent non-tumor tissue in lung cancer. The library came from three nested PCR rounds adapted from ARM-PCR protocols. TCRdb re-called the multiplex PCR reads through MiXCR, storing one row per CDR3 protein. The data show 100,000 to 150,000 distinct CDR3 sequences, with approximately 71% seen just once and roughly 13% held by the top ten. This sample's RNA came from whole unsorted tissue. Sequencing was done on a sample of lung tumor tissue. These receptors were collected from a man aged 30 to 45 with non-small cell lung cancer.

The chain combines TRBV24-1 with TRBJ2-3; 8 bases agree with TRBD2. V shed 3 bases and J 4 bases; nucleotides not matched to a gene: 8. From germline, CDR1 is KGHDR and CDR2 SFDVKD. CDR3 length: 16 residues. This chain's CDR3 is CATSDRNGREPDTQYF. CDR3 DNA: TGTGCCACCAGTGATCGTAACGGGAGGGAACCAGATACGCAGTATTTT.

DNA for the CDR3: TGTGCCAATAGCTTAAACGGAGACACCATATATTTT. It is translated as CANSLNGDTIYF. The chain links TRBV11-2 to TRBJ1-3; D is unclear. Germline V gene data show CDR1 as SGHAT and CDR2 as FQNNGV. The CDR3 covers 12 residues. V was clipped by 10 bases and J by 8 bases, with 15 bases between them. Filled out from reference TRBV11-2 and TRBJ1-3, the complete variable domain reads EAGVAQSPRYKIIEKRQSVAFWCNPISGHATLYWYQQILGQGPKLLIQFQNNGVVDDSQLPKDRFSAERLKGVDSTLKIQPAKLEDSAVYLCANSLNGDTIYFGEGSWLTVV.